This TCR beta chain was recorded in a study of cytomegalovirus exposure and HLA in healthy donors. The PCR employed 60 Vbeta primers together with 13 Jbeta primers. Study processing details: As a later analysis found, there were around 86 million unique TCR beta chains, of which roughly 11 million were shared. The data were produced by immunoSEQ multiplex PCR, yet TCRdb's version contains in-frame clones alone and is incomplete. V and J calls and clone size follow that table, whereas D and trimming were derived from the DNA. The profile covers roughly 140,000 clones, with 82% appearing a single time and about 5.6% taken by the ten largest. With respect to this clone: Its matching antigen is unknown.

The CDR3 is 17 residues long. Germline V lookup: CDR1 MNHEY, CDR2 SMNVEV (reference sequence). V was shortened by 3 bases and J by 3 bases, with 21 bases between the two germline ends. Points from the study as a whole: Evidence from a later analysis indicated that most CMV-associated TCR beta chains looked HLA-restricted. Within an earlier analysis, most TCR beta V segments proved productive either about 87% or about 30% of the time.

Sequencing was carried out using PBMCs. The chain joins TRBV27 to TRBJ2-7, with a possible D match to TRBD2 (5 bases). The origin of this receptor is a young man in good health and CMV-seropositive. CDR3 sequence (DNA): TGTGCCAGCAGTTTTCTAGGAAGCGGAAGGGTTTTCTACGAGCAGTACTTC. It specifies CASSFLGSGRVFYEQYF.